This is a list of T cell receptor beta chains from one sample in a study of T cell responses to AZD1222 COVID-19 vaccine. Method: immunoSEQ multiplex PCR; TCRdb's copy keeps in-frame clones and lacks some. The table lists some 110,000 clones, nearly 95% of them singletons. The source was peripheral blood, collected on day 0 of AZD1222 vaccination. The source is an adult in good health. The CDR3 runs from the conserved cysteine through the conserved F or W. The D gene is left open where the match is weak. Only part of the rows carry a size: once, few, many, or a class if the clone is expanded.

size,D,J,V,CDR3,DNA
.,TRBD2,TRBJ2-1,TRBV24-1,CATSEGTSSYNEQFF,TGTGCCACCAGTGAAGGGACTAGCTCCTACAATGAGCAGTTCTTC
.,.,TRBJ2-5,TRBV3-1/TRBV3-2,CASSLGVGVRETQYF,TGTGCCAGCAGCCTGGGGGTGGGAGTGAGGGAGACCCAGTACTTC
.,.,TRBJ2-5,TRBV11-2,CASSPLTGRQETQYF,TGTGCCAGCAGCCCCTTAACAGGGCGACAAGAGACCCAGTACTTC
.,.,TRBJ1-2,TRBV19,CASSTDSFGYTF,TGTGCCAGTAGTACAGACTCGTTCGGCTACACCTTC
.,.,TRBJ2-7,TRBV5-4,CASSLIEVSEQYF,TGTGCCAGCAGCTTGATCGAGGTATCGGAGCAGTACTTC
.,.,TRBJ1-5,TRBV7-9,CASSPPTENSNQPQHF,TGTGCCAGCAGCCCGCCGACAGAGAATAGCAATCAGCCCCAGCATTTT
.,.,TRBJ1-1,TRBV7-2,CASSEELGTEAFF,TGTGCCAGCAGCGAGGAACTTGGAACTGAAGCTTTCTTT
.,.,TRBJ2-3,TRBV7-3,CASSLGGQADTQYF,TGTGCCAGCAGCTTAGGAGGGCAGGCAGATACGCAGTATTTT
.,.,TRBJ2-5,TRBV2,CASLLDSGETQYF,TGTGCCAGTCTTTTGGATTCGGGAGAGACCCAGTACTTC
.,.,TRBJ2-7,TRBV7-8,CASSPASDTVAQQYF,TGTGCCAGCAGCCCGGCCTCAGACACTGTTGCCCAGCAGTACTTC
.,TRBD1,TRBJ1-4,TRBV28,CASSLDRVEKLFF,TGTGCCAGCAGTTTAGACAGGGTTGAAAAACTGTTTTTT
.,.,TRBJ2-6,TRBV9,CASSARTFGTSGANVLTF,TGTGCCAGCAGCGCCCGGACTTTTGGAACCTCTGGGGCCAACGTCCTGACTTTC
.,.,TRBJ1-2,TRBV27,CASSSLTNPLGGRDYGYTF,TGTGCCAGCAGTTCGCTAACTAACCCCCTTGGGGGCCGGGACTATGGCTACACCTTC
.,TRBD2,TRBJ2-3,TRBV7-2,CASSLMTSVLGDTQYF,TGTGCCAGCAGCTTAATGACTAGCGTCCTTGGGGATACGCAGTATTTT
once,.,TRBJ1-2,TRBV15,CATSRVDRFNYGYTF,TGTGCCACCAGCAGAGTGGACAGATTTAACTATGGCTACACCTTC